This T cell receptor (beta chain) was obtained from a study of blood T cell repertoires in COVID-19. Study-wide background: Sources were T cells, B-cell-depleted T cells, or PBMCs; the material itself was cDNA or gDNA.

Participants, about 18 to 90 years old, spanned around 26 US areas. Researchers sorted participants into cohorts using their self-reported clinical history. V trimming: 5 bases; J trimming: 2 bases; junction bases outside the gene matches: 11. The CDR3 covers 17 residues. CDR1 is SGHNT and CDR2 is YYREEE in the germline V gene (reference sequence). Source study methods: Estimation of nucleated cell counts was performed using reference gene primer amplification. TCRdb keeps only in-frame clones here, not all; method: immunoSEQ multiplex PCR. The DNA was the basis for D and trimming; V, J and clone size are from that table. The profile shows approximately 220,000 clones, roughly 90% of them singletons.

This sequence originates from a middle-aged woman with acute COVID-19. The sample was PBMCs or T cells enriched from blood (not recorded which). This chain uses TRBV5-4 with TRBJ1-2; 11 bases are shared with TRBD1. This CDR3 is CASRRIPRDRGNYGYTF. The DNA of the CDR3 is TGTGCCAGCAGAAGAATACCCCGGGACAGGGGGAACTATGGCTACACCTTC.